These 32 T cell receptor beta chains were all obtained from the same sample, sequenced in a study of blood T cell repertoires in COVID-19 (TCRdb year 2020). Libraries were made using the immunoSEQ multiplex PCR assay. TCRdb provides this immuneACCESS table in a form limited to in-frame rearrangements. Some clones are lacking; in checked studies, under half of them reflect an unresolved V gene, and why the rest are absent is not known. Within this sample are about 140,000 clones, with around three quarters of them counted one time only. Together, the top ten hold 3.5% to 4.5% of the sample. The sequenced material came from peripheral blood. The receptors come from a man in his sixties with acute or convalescent COVID-19.

The chain links TRBV7-8 to TRBJ1-5; D gene unclear. V lost 4 bases, J lost 0 bases, and 13 bases lay in between. This CDR3 is 16 amino acids long. CDR1 and CDR2 from the germline V gene are SGHVS and FQNEAQ. CDR3 in amino acids: CASSSPAGGSNQPQHF. CDR3 coding DNA: TGTGCCAGCAGCTCACCCGCGGGAGGTAGCAATCAGCCCCAGCATTTT. Full variable domain (remainder filled in from reference TRBV7-8 and TRBJ1-5): GAGVSQSPRYKVAKRGQDVALRCDPISGHVSLFWYQQALGQGPEFLTYFQNEAQLDKSGLPSDRFFAERPEGSVSTLKIQRTQQEDSAVYLCASSSPAGGSNQPQHFGDGTRLSIL.

This clone turned up a few times. DNA of the CDR3: TGTGCCAGCAGCCCCCCGGCCAGCGGACTAGCGGAATTTAGAGGGAATGAGCAGTTCTTC. It codes for CASSPPASGLAEFRGNEQFF. The chain employs TRBV12-1 and TRBJ2-1; the table's D gene call, TRBD2, was not cross checked with the DNA. TRBV12-1 is given as a pseudogene. This CDR3 comprises 20 residues.

V and J are TRBV5-4 and TRBJ1-1, with 8 bases that match TRBD1. The CDR3 consists of 14 residues. The germline CDR1 and CDR2 sequences are SGHNT and YYREEE (reference sequence). V was clipped by 4 bases and J by 6 bases; unmatched bases: 8. In DNA, the CDR3 is TGTGCCAGCAGCGCGGACAGGGAATATTCTGAAGCTTTCTTT. It encodes CASSADREYSEAFF.

This clone was detected only once. The chain couples TRBV6-1 to TRBJ1-2; 9 nucleotides line up with TRBD1. Trimming took 2 bases from V and 3 from J; bases not matched to a gene: 1. Germline V lookup: CDR1 MNHNS, CDR2 SASEGT. The CDR3 is made up of 14 amino acids. This chain's CDR3 is CASSERDRDYGYTF. CDR3 coding DNA: TGTGCCAGCAGTGAACGGGACAGGGACTATGGCTACACCTTC.

There are many counts of this clone. The junction departs from the called germline gene at one end, perhaps through a read error. This chain uses TRBV7-7 with TRBJ2-3; D possibly corresponds to TRBD2 (5 bases). The germline V gene encodes CDR1 SSHAT and CDR2 FNYEAQ (reference sequence). The CDR3 is 14 residues long. This chain's CDR3 is CASSLDGSGDTQYF. The CDR3 coding sequence is TGTGCTAGCAGCTTAGACGGGTCGGGGGATACGCAGTATTTT. The full variable domain, with the rest looked up from reference TRBV7-7 and TRBJ2-3, is GAGVSQSPRYKVTKRGQDVTLRCDPISSHATLYWYQQALGQGPEFLTYFNYEAQPDKSGLPSDRFSAERPEGSISTLTIQRTEQRDSAMYRCASSLDGSGDTQYFGPGTRLTVL.

The chain employs TRBV7-9 and TRBJ2-7; 8 bases are a match to TRBD1. CDR3 size: 14 residues. The V gene's germline CDR1 is SEHNR and CDR2 FQNEAQ (reference sequence). V shed 1 base, J shed 6 bases, and the junction held 5 bases outside the gene matches. The CDR3, as DNA: TGTGCCAGCAGCTTAGATCCAGGGGGCACCGAGCAGTACTTC. Translated, it gives CASSLDPGGTEQYF.

The chain has TRBV4-2 and TRBJ2-1; a weak D match, TRBD2 (5 bases). There are 19 residues in the CDR3. With 0 bases removed from V and 4 bases from J, the gap between germline ends came to 22 bases. The germline V gene encodes CDR1 LGHNA and CDR2 YNFKEQ. CDR3 sequence: CASSQERGLARKSYNEQFF. CDR3 nucleotide sequence: TGTGCCAGCAGCCAAGAAAGAGGGTTAGCCCGAAAGAGTTACAATGAGCAGTTCTTC.

The chain employs TRBV2 and TRBJ1-4; 8 positions match TRBD1. The length of the CDR3 is 14 residues. After removal of 4 bases from V and 7 bases from J, the junction contained 5 bases not matched to a gene. Per germline, CDR1 SNHLY and CDR2 FYNNEI. CDR3: CASSAGGSPEKLFF. CDR3 nucleotides: TGTGCCAGCAGTGCAGGGGGCAGTCCTGAAAAACTGTTTTTT.

The genes are TRBV5-6 and TRBJ1-2; no reliable D call. The germline gives CDR1 SGHDT, CDR2 YYEEEE. The CDR3 length is 13 residues. Trimming pared 4 bases from V and 1 base from J, leaving 8 bases between. The CDR3 bases are TGTGCCAGCAGCGCAGATCTTAACTATGGCTACACCTTC. It codes for CASSADLNYGYTF.

V usage is TRBV6-2 or TRBV6-3 and J usage is TRBJ1-1, with TRBD1 as a possible D gene (5 bases). This CDR3 has 13 residues. Germline V gene data show CDR1 as MNHEY and CDR2 as SVGEGT. V lost 4 bases and J 10 bases, leaving 16 bases between the germline ends. Here the CDR3 DNA reads TGTGCCAGCAGTTCCGAAGACAGCCAGGGAGCTTTCTTT. Translation gives CASSSEDSQGAFF.

This clone has only a few counts. V and J are TRBV5-5 and TRBJ2-2; D may be TRBD1 (5 bases). Germline CDR1 and CDR2: SGHKS and YYEKEE (reference sequence). The CDR3 is 17 residues long. V lost 0 bases and J 2 bases, leaving 14 bases between the germline ends. The CDR3 region is CASSLESRQPNTGELFF. The CDR3 DNA is TGTGCCAGCAGCTTGGAGTCTCGACAGCCAAACACCGGGGAGCTGTTTTTT.

V and J are TRBV3-1 (or the pseudogene TRBV3-2) and TRBJ1-2, with a possible D match to TRBD1 (5 bases). CDR1 is LGHDT and CDR2 is YNNKEL in the germline V gene (reference sequence). Trimming shortened V by 4 bases and J by 6 bases, and 18 bases separated the two germline ends. CDR3 length: 15 amino acids. CDR3 sequence reads: CASSPDVVGGNGYTF. The CDR3 DNA is TGTGCCAGCAGCCCGGATGTTGTCGGGGGAAATGGCTACACCTTC.

This clone has only a few counts. V is TRBV9 and J is TRBJ2-7; the match to TRBD1 covers 8 bases. Germline CDR1 reads SGDLS; CDR2 reads YYNGEE. The CDR3 is 14 residues long. Trimming removed 3 bases from V and 7 bases from J; junction bases left unmatched: 9. Written as DNA, the CDR3 is TGTGCCAGCAGCGCCGACAGGGGAGCGTGGGAGCAGTACTTC. Its translation: CASSADRGAWEQYF.

This clone has only a few counts. J is TRBJ1-1 and V is TRBV19, with D perhaps TRBD1 (6 bases). Germline values: CDR1 LNHDA, CDR2 SQIVND (reference sequence). The CDR3 extends over 16 amino acids. V shed 8 bases and J shed 1 base, with 20 bases lying between them. The DNA of the CDR3 is TGTGCCAGTCATAGCCCCCGACAGGCTTCGAACACTGAAGCTTTCTTT. As protein: CASHSPRQASNTEAFF.

This clone was counted only a few times. J is TRBJ2-7 and V is TRBV28; TRBD1 matches 10 bases. The germline CDR1 and CDR2 sequences are MDHEN and SYDVKM. The CDR3 totals 15 residues. Trimming took 4 bases from V and 4 from J; bases not matched to a gene: 7. This chain's CDR3 is CASSSGQGILYEQYF. In DNA form, the CDR3 reads TGTGCCAGCAGTTCGGGACAGGGGATCTTATACGAGCAGTACTTC.

The chain combines TRBV7-9 with TRBJ2-6; D remains unclear. Trimming stripped 4 bases from V and 4 bases from J, with 14 bases between. This CDR3 has 16 amino acids. CDR1 SEHNR and CDR2 FQNEAQ come from the germline V gene (reference sequence). The CDR3 loop reads CASSSPPLAGANVLTF. Written as DNA, the CDR3 is TGTGCCAGCAGCTCACCCCCCTTAGCCGGGGCCAACGTCCTGACTTTC. Based on the CDR3 plus reference TRBV7-9 and TRBJ2-6, the full variable domain is DTGVSQNPRHKITKRGQNVTFRCDPISEHNRLYWYRQTLGQGPEFLTYFQNEAQLEKSRLLSDRFSAERPKGSFSTLEIQRTEQGDSAMYLCASSSPPLAGANVLTFGAGSRLTVL.

This clone has only one observation. This chain links TRBV6-2 or TRBV6-3 with TRBJ2-7; TRBD2 agrees at 7 bases. There are 18 residues in the CDR3. V lost 2 bases to trimming and J lost 3 bases; unmatched junction nucleotides: 16. The germline CDR1 and CDR2 sequences are MNHEY and SVGEGT. The CDR3 region is CASSYEASGLSPYYEQYF. CDR3 DNA sequence: TGTGCCAGCAGTTACGAGGCTAGCGGACTTTCTCCATACTACGAGCAGTACTTC.

This chain uses TRBV3-1 (or the pseudogene TRBV3-2) with TRBJ1-5; a possible D gene is TRBD1 (6 bases). The germline V gene encodes CDR1 LGHDT and CDR2 YNNKEL (reference sequence). Trimming shortened V by 1 base and J by 6 bases, and 10 bases separated the two germline ends. The CDR3 is 14 amino acids. CDR3 nucleotides: TGTGCCAGCAGCCAAGGTCAGGGGACTCAGCCCCAGCATTTT. This translates into CASSQGQGTQPQHF.

The chain carries TRBV24-1 and TRBJ1-2, with D uncertain. V was cut by 3 bases and J by 8 bases, with 12 bases left in between. This CDR3 spans 13 amino acids. Germline-derived CDR1 and CDR2 are KGHDR and SFDVKD. CDR3 in amino acids: CATSDDSPQGYTF. The DNA of the CDR3 is TGTGCCACCAGTGATGACTCCCCCCAGGGCTACACCTTC.

This clone was seen once. V is TRBV19 and J is TRBJ2-7; D ambiguous. CDR1 LNHDA and CDR2 SQIVND come from the germline V gene (reference sequence). This CDR3 region has 14 residues. V was shortened by 3 bases and J by 1 base, with 10 bases between the two germline ends. As DNA, the CDR3 is TGTGCCAGTAGTATCGGAGTCAGATCCTACGAGCAGTACTTC. Translating it yields CASSIGVRSYEQYF.

The sample holds one count of this clone. The rearrangement uses TRBV20-1 and TRBJ2-7; weak D call: TRBD2 (5 bases). This CDR3 is built from 10 residues. Looked up from germline, CDR1 is DFQATT and CDR2 is SNEGSKA (reference sequence). V lost 5 bases and J 3 bases, leaving 5 bases between the germline ends. In nucleotides, the CDR3 is TGCAGTGCTGAGGGCTACGAGCAGTACTTC. This sequence encodes CSAEGYEQYF.

The chain couples TRBV28 to TRBJ2-1, with TRBD2 matching over 9 bases. The CDR3 runs to 15 residues. CDR1 and CDR2 from the germline V gene are MDHEN and SYDVKM. The ends lost 7 bases at V and 8 bases at J; junction bases unmatched: 12. CDR3 coding DNA: TGTGCCAGCACTACCCTGACTAGCGGACGGGATGAGCAGTTCTTC. It codes for CASTTLTSGRDEQFF.

The V call is TRBV3-1 (or the pseudogene TRBV3-2), the J call TRBJ2-4; 7 bases are shared with TRBD1. CDR3 length: 16 amino acids. The V and J ends lost 3 bases and 0 bases, in that order; junction bases with no gene match: 5. Germline loops: CDR1 LGHDT, CDR2 YNNKEL (reference sequence). The CDR3 sequence is CASSHPGTVAKNIQYF. CDR3 DNA: TGTGCCAGCAGCCACCCCGGGACAGTAGCCAAAAACATTCAGTACTTC.

The chain employs TRBV24-1 and TRBJ1-2, with 8 positions matching TRBD1. The CDR3 length is 16 residues. From germline, CDR1 is KGHDR and CDR2 SFDVKD. V trimming: 2 bases; J trimming: 4 bases; junction bases outside the gene matches: 8. DNA of the CDR3: TGTGCCACCAGTGATTCTGGGACAGGCCAAGTCTATGGCTACACCTTC. Its protein is CATSDSGTGQVYGYTF.

V gene TRBV2 combines with J gene TRBJ1-2, with 7 bases that match TRBD1. Unmatched junction bases numbered 3, after V lost 4 bases and J lost 4 bases. This CDR3 is built from 13 residues. Per the germline V gene, CDR1 is SNHLY and CDR2 is FYNNEI. The CDR3 loop reads CASSGRDSYGYTF. The CDR3 DNA reads as TGTGCCAGCAGTGGGCGGGACAGCTATGGCTACACCTTC.

V usage is TRBV6-2 or TRBV6-3 and J usage is TRBJ2-2; no reliable D call. The CDR3 totals 13 residues. Looked up from germline, CDR1 is MNHEY and CDR2 is SVGEGT. Trimming shortened V by 2 bases and J by 5 bases, and 6 bases separated the two germline ends. As DNA, the CDR3 is TGTGCCAGCAGTTACGAGATGACCGGGGAGCTGTTTTTT. Encoded protein: CASSYEMTGELFF.

The V call is TRBV3-1 (or the pseudogene TRBV3-2), the J call TRBJ2-7; the match to TRBD2 covers 13 bases. The CDR3 totals 17 residues. The V segment lost 1 base and the J segment 3 bases; nucleotides outside the gene matches: 6. Germline V gene sequence: CDR1 LGHDT, CDR2 YNNKEL (reference sequence). CDR3 protein: CASSQGVGLAGRYEQYF. The CDR3 DNA is TGTGCCAGCAGCCAAGGTGTGGGACTAGCGGGGCGCTACGAGCAGTACTTC.

The rearrangement uses TRBV28 and TRBJ2-7, with TRBD2 matching over 11 bases. With 6 bases clipped from V and 9 bases from J, the junction kept 16 bases outside the gene matches. Germline CDR1 reads MDHEN; CDR2 reads SYDVKM. CDR3 length equals 16 residues. CDR3 coding DNA: TGTGCCAGCAGCCACAGAGGACTAGCGGGTCGAGAGGTGCAGTACTTC. Its translation is CASSHRGLAGREVQYF.

The chain carries TRBV15 and TRBJ2-6; TRBD1 aligns across 7 bases. The CDR3 covers 18 residues. J gave up 4 bases and V 2 bases, and 11 bases lay outside the gene matches. Germline V lookup: CDR1 LNHNV, CDR2 YYDKDF (reference sequence). CDR3 sequence: CATSRTGTAFRGANVLTF. CDR3 nucleotide sequence: TGTGCCACCAGCAGAACCGGGACAGCCTTTCGAGGGGCCAACGTCCTGACTTTC.

There are many counts of this clone. The CDR3 spells CASSPAGDEKLFF. The CDR3, as DNA: TGTGCCAGCAGCCCAGCAGGGGATGAAAAACTGTTTTTT. The chain employs TRBV3-1 (or the pseudogene TRBV3-2) and TRBJ1-4; the D gene is possibly TRBD1 (6 bases). The CDR3 runs 13 residues. Germline V gene data show CDR1 as LGHDT and CDR2 as YNNKEL (reference sequence). Deletions cut 4 bases from V and 6 bases from J, with 9 bases between.

This clone was seen a handful of times. V and J are TRBV28 and TRBJ2-7, with a tentative D call TRBD1 (5 bases). Germline values: CDR1 MDHEN, CDR2 SYDVKM. V was clipped by 3 bases and J by 6 bases, with 9 bases between them. The CDR3 spans 12 residues. CDR3 nucleotide sequence: TGTGCCAGCAGTTTGAAAGGGGCCGAGCAGTACTTC. Translating gives CASSLKGAEQYF. The full variable domain, completed using reference TRBV28 and TRBJ2-7, is DVKVTQSSRYLVKRTGEKVFLECVQDMDHENMFWYRQDPGLGLRLIYFSYDVKMKEKGDIPEGYSVSREKKERFSLILESASTNQTSMYLCASSLKGAEQYFGPGTRLTVT.

The chain carries TRBV14 and TRBJ2-7; 10 bases are a match to TRBD2. The CDR3 length is 17 residues. CDR1 SGHDN and CDR2 FVKESK come from the germline V gene. Losses at the gene ends were 0 bases for V and 5 bases for J; bases not matched to a gene: 10. CDR3 in amino acids: CASSQDAETSGIHEQYF. CDR3 DNA: TGTGCCAGCAGCCAAGATGCGGAAACTAGCGGGATTCACGAGCAGTACTTC.